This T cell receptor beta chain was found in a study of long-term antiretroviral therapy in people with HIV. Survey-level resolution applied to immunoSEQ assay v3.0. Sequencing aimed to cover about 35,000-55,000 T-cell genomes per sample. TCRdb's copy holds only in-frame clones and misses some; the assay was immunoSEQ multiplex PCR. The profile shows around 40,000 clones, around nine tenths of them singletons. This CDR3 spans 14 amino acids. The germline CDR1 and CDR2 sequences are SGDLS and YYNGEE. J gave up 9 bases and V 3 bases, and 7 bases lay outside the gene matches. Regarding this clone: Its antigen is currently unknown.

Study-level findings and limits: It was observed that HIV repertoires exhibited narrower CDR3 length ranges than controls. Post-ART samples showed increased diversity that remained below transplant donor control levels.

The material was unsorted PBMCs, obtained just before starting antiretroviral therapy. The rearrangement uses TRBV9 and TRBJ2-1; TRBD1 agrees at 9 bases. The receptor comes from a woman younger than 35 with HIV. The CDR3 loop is CASSGGTGITEQFF. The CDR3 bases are TGTGCCAGCAGCGGAGGGACAGGGATAACTGAGCAGTTCTTC.